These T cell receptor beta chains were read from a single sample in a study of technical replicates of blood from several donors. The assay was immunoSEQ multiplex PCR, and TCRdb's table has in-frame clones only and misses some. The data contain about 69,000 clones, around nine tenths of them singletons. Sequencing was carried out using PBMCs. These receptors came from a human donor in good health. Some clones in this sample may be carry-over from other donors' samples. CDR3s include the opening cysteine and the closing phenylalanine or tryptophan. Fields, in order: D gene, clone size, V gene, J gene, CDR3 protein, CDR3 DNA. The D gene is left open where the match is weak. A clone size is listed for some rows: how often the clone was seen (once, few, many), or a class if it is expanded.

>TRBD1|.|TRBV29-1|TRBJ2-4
CSVATGGSAKNIQYF
TGCAGCGTTGCGACAGGGGGCAGCGCCAAAAACATTCAGTACTTC
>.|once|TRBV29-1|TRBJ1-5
CSVVVAGQPQHF
TGCAGCGTTGTTGTCGCGGGGCAGCCCCAGCATTTT
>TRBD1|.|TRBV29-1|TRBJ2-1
CSAGTGNNEQFF
TGCAGCGCTGGGACAGGGAACAATGAGCAGTTCTTC
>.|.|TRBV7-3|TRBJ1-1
CASPGGNTEAFF
TGTGCCAGCCCGGGGGGGAACACTGAAGCTTTCTTT
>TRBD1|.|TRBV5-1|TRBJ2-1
CASSADRGPINEQFF
TGCGCCAGCAGCGCCGACAGGGGTCCGATCAATGAGCAGTTCTTC
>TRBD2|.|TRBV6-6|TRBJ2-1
CASSYPGLPTENEQFF
TGTGCCAGCAGTTACCCGGGACTACCTACGGAAAATGAGCAGTTCTTC
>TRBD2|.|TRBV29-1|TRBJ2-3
CSVGLAGADTQYF
TGCAGCGTTGGACTAGCGGGAGCAGATACGCAGTATTTT
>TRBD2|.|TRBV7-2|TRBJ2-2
CASSLVSGGGHTGELFF
TGTGCCAGCAGCTTAGTTTCAGGCGGGGGACACACCGGGGAGCTGTTTTTT
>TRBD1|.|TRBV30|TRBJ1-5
CAWSAPDRGQAQHF
TGTGCCTGGAGCGCCCCGGACAGGGGTCAGGCCCAGCATTTT
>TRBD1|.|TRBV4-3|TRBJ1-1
CASSQDRVPRTEAFF
TGCGCCAGCAGCCAGGACAGGGTCCCCCGAACTGAAGCTTTCTTT
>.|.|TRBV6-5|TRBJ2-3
CASSYSTQRGDTQYF
TGTGCCAGCAGTTACTCAACTCAACGGGGAGATACGCAGTATTTT
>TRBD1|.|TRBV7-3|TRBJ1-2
CASSPRTGNYGYTF
TGTGCCAGCAGCCCTCGGACAGGCAACTATGGCTACACCTTC
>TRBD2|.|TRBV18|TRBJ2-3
CASSPSGASTDTQYF
TGTGCCAGCTCACCTAGCGGGGCTAGCACAGATACGCAGTATTTT
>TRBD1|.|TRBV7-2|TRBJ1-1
CASSLAPGQGAGTEAFF
TGTGCCAGCAGCTTAGCCCCCGGACAGGGAGCCGGCACTGAAGCTTTCTTT
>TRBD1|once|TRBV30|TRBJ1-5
CAWTLIQGGNQPQHF
TGTGCCTGGACGCTAATACAGGGGGGCAATCAGCCCCAGCATTTT
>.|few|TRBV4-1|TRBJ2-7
CASSQAWSFSDEQYF
TGCGCCAGCAGCCAAGCGTGGTCTTTCAGCGACGAGCAGTACTTC
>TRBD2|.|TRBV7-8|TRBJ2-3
CASCSGTSGGPTQYF
TGTGCCAGCTGTAGTGGGACTAGCGGGGGACCTACGCAGTATTTT
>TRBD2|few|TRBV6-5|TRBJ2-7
CASSQSGASSYEQYF
TGTGCCAGCAGCCAAAGCGGGGCGAGCTCCTACGAGCAGTACTTC
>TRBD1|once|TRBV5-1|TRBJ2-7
CASGTGFEQYF
TGCGCCAGTGGGACAGGGTTCGAGCAGTACTTC
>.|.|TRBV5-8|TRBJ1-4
CASSLLSGGNEKLFF
TGTGCCAGCAGCCTACTTAGCGGCGGGAATGAAAAACTGTTTTTT
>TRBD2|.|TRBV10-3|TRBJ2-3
CAIRGAGGSTDTQYF
TGTGCCATCAGGGGGGCGGGAGGGAGCACAGATACGCAGTATTTT
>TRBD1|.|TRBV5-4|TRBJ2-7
CASSTDRANEQYF
TGTGCCAGCAGCACTGACAGGGCCAACGAGCAGTACTTC
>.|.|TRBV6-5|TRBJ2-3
CASRPERADTQYF
TGTGCCAGCAGACCCGAGAGAGCAGATACGCAGTATTTT